There are a few counts of the clone carrying this T cell receptor delta chain. Antigen specificity is unknown. Trimming pared 0 bases from V and 0 bases from J, leaving 29 bases between. The CDR3 is 22 residues long. Germline V gene lookup returns CDR1 TSWWSYY and CDR2 QGS. The data stem from a study of Vδ1+ human thymocytes. Points from the study as a whole: Bulk data may be misread because of unexpected Vdelta2 sequences. Highly polyclonal TRG and TRD repertoires with Gaussian CDR3 length distributions appeared in thymus.

After alphabeta T cell depletion, CD3+ Vdelta1+ Vdelta2- thymocytes were sorted. Purity of the sorted Vdelta1+ thymocytes ranged from 98% to 99.6%. The template was reverse-transcribed extracted RNA. Multiplex PCR used pooled V-gene forward primers and a constant-region reverse primer to amplify CDR3s. TCRdb reapplied CATT to the multiplex PCR reads. This sample has about 58,000 delta-chain clones, with about 16% found just once. This receptor was identified in a girl in the first two years of life who had congenital heart surgery. The sequenced sample was Vdelta1+ gamma-delta thymocytes from the thymus. Subset reported: FACS-sorted CD3+ TCRalphabeta- TCRVdelta1+ TCRVdelta2- thymocytes. This chain uses TRDV1 with TRDJ1, with TRDD2 as a possible D gene (8 bases). Written as DNA, the CDR3 is TGTGCTCTTGGGGAACTGGGGGTCTTCCTACCAGGGGGATCCTTGTACACCGATAAACTCATCTTT. This gives the protein CALGELGVFLPGGSLYTDKLIF.